The 24 T cell receptor beta chains given below trace back to one sample, sequenced in a study of blood T cell repertoires in COVID-19. Libraries were prepared by immunoSEQ multiplex PCR; TCRdb keeps only in-frame clonotypes and omits some of them. In the table there are 200,000 to 250,000 clones, approximately 88% of which are singletons. Sequenced: PBMCs or T cells enriched from blood (not recorded which). The receptors derive from a man between 18 and 35 years old with acute COVID-19.

The chain has TRBV18 and TRBJ2-5; D may be TRBD2 (6 bases). The CDR3 covers 14 residues. Trimming removed 3 bases at V and 3 bases at J, with 11 bases between. Germline lookup yields CDR1 KGHSH and CDR2 LQKENI. The CDR3 DNA reads TGTGCCAGCTCACCGGGACTTAATGAAGAGACCCAGTACTTC. Protein: CASSPGLNEETQYF. Full variable domain (outside the CDR3, taken from reference TRBV18 and TRBJ2-5): NAGVMQNPRHLVRRRGQEARLRCSPMKGHSHVYWYRQLPEEGLKFMVYLQKENIIDESGMPKERFSAEFPKEGPSILRIQQVVRGDSAAYFCASSPGLNEETQYFGPGTRLLVL.

The chain joins TRBV7-8 to TRBJ2-7, with D tentatively TRBD2 (6 bases). With 1 base removed from V and 0 bases from J, the gap between germline ends came to 10 bases. Germline CDR1 SGHVS, CDR2 FQNEAQ. This CDR3 contains 15 residues. CDR3 region: CASSLGGAGSYEQYF. In nucleotides, the CDR3 is TGTGCCAGCAGCTTAGGGGGAGCGGGCTCCTACGAGCAGTACTTC.

The chain joins TRBV24-1 to TRBJ2-7, with 8 bases lining up with TRBD2. With 6 bases clipped from V and 1 base from J, the junction kept 10 bases outside the gene matches. Germline CDR1 KGHDR, CDR2 SFDVKD. This CDR3 contains 16 residues. CDR3 region: CATSKVAGLTSYEQYF. The CDR3 DNA is TGTGCCACCAGTAAGGTAGCGGGATTAACGTCCTACGAGCAGTACTTC.

The chain joins TRBV12-2 to TRBJ2-2; no DNA check was done on the table's D call, TRBD1. TRBV12-2 is designated a pseudogene. The CDR3 spans 21 residues. CDR3 bases: TGTGCAAGTCGCTTAGCAATTTGGGACATCGGCGGTTACGCGAACACCGGGGAGCTGTTTTTT. This translates into CASRLAIWDIGGYANTGELFF.

The gene calls are TRBV5-5 and TRBJ2-7; D remains ambiguous. The CDR3 runs 16 residues. Germline CDR1 reads SGHKS; CDR2 reads YYEKEE (reference sequence). V was shortened by 4 bases and J by 0 bases, with 17 bases between the two germline ends. The DNA for the CDR3 is TGTGCCAGCAGCGCCTTCACGGTCCCGAGCTCCTACGAGCAGTACTTC. The encoded protein is CASSAFTVPSSYEQYF.

This chain joins TRBV27 and TRBJ2-1; 12 positions agree with TRBD2. V shed 7 bases and J 7 bases; nucleotides not matched to a gene: 8. CDR1 is MNHEY, CDR2 SMNVEV, per germline (reference sequence). The CDR3 runs to 15 residues. The CDR3 DNA reads as TGTGCCAGCACTCTAGCGGGAGGGCCATTAAATGAGCAGTTCTTC. This sequence encodes CASTLAGGPLNEQFF.

This chain links TRBV5-1 with TRBJ2-2; 12 nucleotides line up with TRBD2. CDR3 length: 14 amino acids. CDR1 SGHRS and CDR2 YFSETQ come from the germline V gene. The ends lost 6 bases at V and 4 bases at J; junction bases unmatched: 1. CDR3 sequence: CASTGLAGTGELFF. The CDR3 DNA is TGCGCCAGCACGGGACTAGCGGGCACCGGGGAGCTGTTTTTT. The variable domain in full, completed from reference TRBV5-1 and TRBJ2-2, reads KAGVTQTPRYLIKTRGQQVTLSCSPISGHRSVSWYQQTPGQGLQFLFEYFSETQRNKGNFPGRFSGRQFSNSRSEMNVSTLELGDSALYLCASTGLAGTGELFFGEGSRLTVL.

This sequence joins TRBV7-8 and TRBJ2-7, with 10 bases identical to TRBD1. V lost 5 bases and J lost 5; bases outside the gene matches: 9. This CDR3 is built from 15 residues. Germline CDR1 and CDR2: SGHVS and FQNEAQ. The CDR3 reads CASSLTGTGANEQYF. CDR3 in DNA: TGTGCCAGCAGCCTGACCGGGACAGGGGCCAACGAGCAGTACTTC.

This clone has a single count. V is TRBV5-1 and J is TRBJ1-1; the D is unclear. The germline gives CDR1 SGHRS, CDR2 YFSETQ. The V gene lost 3 bases and the J gene lost 3 bases, with 9 bases spanning the gap. This CDR3 is built from 13 residues. The CDR3 DNA is TGCGCCAGCAGCTCGAGAGCGGACACTGAAGCTTTCTTT. Amino acid sequence: CASSSRADTEAFF.

This rearrangement joins TRBV2 to TRBJ2-2; 7 bases agree with TRBD1. CDR1 is SNHLY and CDR2 is FYNNEI in the germline V gene. The trim removed 5 bases at V and 9 bases at J, leaving 3 bases unmatched. This CDR3 comprises 12 residues. CDR3 DNA: TGTGCCAGCAGTAAGGGGGCGAGGGAGCTGTTTTTT. It codes for CASSKGARELFF.

V usage is TRBV11-3 and J usage is TRBJ2-7, with 7 bases that match TRBD2. CDR1 and CDR2 (germline): SGHNT, YENEEA. The ends lost 8 bases at V and 0 bases at J; junction bases unmatched: 13. This CDR3 has 16 residues. The CDR3 DNA is TGTGCCAGCCGACTAGTAGTTGGGGACTACTCCTACGAGCAGTACTTC. Its protein product is CASRLVVGDYSYEQYF.

The rearrangement uses TRBV12-5 and TRBJ1-5, with D hard to call. Germline V gives CDR1 LGHNT, CDR2 FRNRAP. The CDR3 length is 14 residues. Trimming shortened V by 7 bases and J by 8 bases, and 18 bases separated the two germline ends. The CDR3 DNA reads TGTGCTAGTGCCACGGACGGCGTCGGGGAGCCCCAGCATTTT. Protein sequence: CASATDGVGEPQHF.

The chain combines TRBV7-9 with TRBJ2-7, with D uncertain. V shed 0 bases and J shed 5 bases, with 14 bases lying between them. Per germline, CDR1 SEHNR and CDR2 FQNEAQ (reference sequence). This CDR3 is built from 15 residues. The CDR3 here is CASSLASSETDEQYF. The CDR3 DNA is TGTGCCAGCAGCTTAGCCTCCTCCGAAACGGACGAGCAGTACTTC.

The chain combines TRBV7-6 with TRBJ2-1; 12 bases fit TRBD2. The CDR3 is 18 amino acids. J was trimmed by 6 bases and V by 1 base; bases with no gene match: 10. Germline V gene lookup returns CDR1 SGHVS and CDR2 FNYEAQ. CDR3 in DNA: TGTGCCAGCAGCTTAGGTGGACTAGCGGGATGGGGGCTCAATGAGCAGTTCTTC. The encoded protein is CASSLGGLAGWGLNEQFF.

The chain joins TRBV5-1 to TRBJ2-3, with 8 nucleotides matching TRBD2. V dropped 2 bases and J dropped 5; count of bases not matched to a gene: 4. The CDR3 is 14 residues long. Germline CDR1 and CDR2: SGHRS and YFSETQ. This CDR3 is CASSLGTSGDTQYF. The CDR3 DNA is TGCGCCAGCAGCTTAGGGACTAGTGGAGATACGCAGTATTTT.

Note on this clone: This same CDR3 is encoded by further DNA sequences in the sample. DNA for the CDR3: TGTGCCAGCAGCAAGGACAGGGCGTTCACCGGGGAGCTGTTTTTT. It encodes CASSKDRAFTGELFF. The genes are TRBV7-6 and TRBJ2-2, with 8 nucleotides matching TRBD1. The CDR3 is made up of 15 amino acids. CDR1 and CDR2 (germline): SGHVS, FNYEAQ. V was pared by 5 bases and J by 4 bases, with 6 bases of the junction left unmatched.

This clone showed up just once. This chain uses TRBV6-2 or TRBV6-3 with TRBJ2-3; D not certain. Germline V gene lookup returns CDR1 MNHEY and CDR2 SVGEGT. Trimming stripped 4 bases from V and 9 bases from J, with 14 bases between. CDR3 length: 13 amino acids. As DNA, the CDR3 is TGTGCCAGCAGTTCCTCACAGTACGGAACGCAGTATTTT. It encodes CASSSSQYGTQYF.

The J gene is TRBJ2-4, the V gene TRBV13, with 7 bases lining up with TRBD2. CDR1 and CDR2 (germline): PRHDT, FYEKMQ (reference sequence). The junction had 5 bases not matched to a gene; V was cut back by 5 bases and J by 7 bases. CDR3 size: 13 residues. CDR3 sequence (DNA): TGTGCCAGCAGCGGCGGGAGTATGAACATTCAGTACTTC. This codes for CASSGGSMNIQYF.

The chain uses TRBV4-1 and TRBJ1-6; D perhaps matches TRBD1 (6 bases). From germline, CDR1 is MGHRA and CDR2 YSYEKL. This CDR3 spans 16 amino acids. Trimming stripped 2 bases from V and 10 bases from J, with 18 bases between. CDR3 region: CASSQIPRQGQSPLHF. In DNA form, the CDR3 reads TGCGCCAGCAGCCAAATCCCGCGGCAGGGGCAGTCACCCCTCCACTTT.

This chain connects TRBV28 to TRBJ1-2, with D perhaps matching TRBD1 (5 bases). Trimming removed 3 bases at V and 6 bases at J, with 8 bases between. CDR1 and CDR2 (germline): MDHEN, SYDVKM. This CDR3 has 12 amino acids. The CDR3 sequence: CASSLKGHGYTF. The CDR3, as DNA: TGTGCCAGCAGTTTGAAGGGGCATGGCTACACCTTC.

The chain carries TRBV28 and TRBJ2-1; 13 bases fit TRBD2. This CDR3 is built from 15 residues. The ends lost 5 bases at V and 8 bases at J; junction bases unmatched: 6. Germline V gene data show CDR1 as MDHEN and CDR2 as SYDVKM. CDR3 sequence: CASSHRLAGGDEQFF. The CDR3, as DNA: TGTGCCAGCAGTCATCGACTAGCGGGAGGAGATGAGCAGTTCTTC.

The gene calls are TRBV30 and TRBJ2-3, with D unresolved. The CDR3 consists of 13 residues. Per germline, CDR1 GTSNPN and CDR2 SVGIG (reference sequence). V was cut by 4 bases and J by 1 base, with 9 bases left in between. CDR3 sequence (DNA): TGTGCCTGGACTAACCGGGGCACAGATACGCAGTATTTT. Residues: CAWTNRGTDTQYF.

The chain uses TRBV5-1 and TRBJ2-1; 10 nucleotides line up with TRBD1. This CDR3 has 16 residues. After removal of 10 bases from V and 4 bases from J, the junction contained 14 bases not matched to a gene. Germline-derived CDR1 and CDR2 are SGHRS and YFSETQ. This chain's CDR3 is CASWLAEDRGYNEQFF. In DNA form, the CDR3 reads TGCGCCTCCTGGCTCGCTGAGGACAGGGGGTACAATGAGCAGTTCTTC.

The chain couples TRBV3-1 (or the pseudogene TRBV3-2) to TRBJ2-3; 7 nucleotides line up with TRBD1. This CDR3 has 14 amino acids. The V gene's germline CDR1 is LGHDT and CDR2 YNNKEL (reference sequence). The V segment lost 1 base and the J segment 5 bases; nucleotides outside the gene matches: 3. This chain's CDR3 is CASSQGNRGDTQYF. CDR3 bases: TGTGCCAGCAGCCAAGGAAACAGGGGAGATACGCAGTATTTT.